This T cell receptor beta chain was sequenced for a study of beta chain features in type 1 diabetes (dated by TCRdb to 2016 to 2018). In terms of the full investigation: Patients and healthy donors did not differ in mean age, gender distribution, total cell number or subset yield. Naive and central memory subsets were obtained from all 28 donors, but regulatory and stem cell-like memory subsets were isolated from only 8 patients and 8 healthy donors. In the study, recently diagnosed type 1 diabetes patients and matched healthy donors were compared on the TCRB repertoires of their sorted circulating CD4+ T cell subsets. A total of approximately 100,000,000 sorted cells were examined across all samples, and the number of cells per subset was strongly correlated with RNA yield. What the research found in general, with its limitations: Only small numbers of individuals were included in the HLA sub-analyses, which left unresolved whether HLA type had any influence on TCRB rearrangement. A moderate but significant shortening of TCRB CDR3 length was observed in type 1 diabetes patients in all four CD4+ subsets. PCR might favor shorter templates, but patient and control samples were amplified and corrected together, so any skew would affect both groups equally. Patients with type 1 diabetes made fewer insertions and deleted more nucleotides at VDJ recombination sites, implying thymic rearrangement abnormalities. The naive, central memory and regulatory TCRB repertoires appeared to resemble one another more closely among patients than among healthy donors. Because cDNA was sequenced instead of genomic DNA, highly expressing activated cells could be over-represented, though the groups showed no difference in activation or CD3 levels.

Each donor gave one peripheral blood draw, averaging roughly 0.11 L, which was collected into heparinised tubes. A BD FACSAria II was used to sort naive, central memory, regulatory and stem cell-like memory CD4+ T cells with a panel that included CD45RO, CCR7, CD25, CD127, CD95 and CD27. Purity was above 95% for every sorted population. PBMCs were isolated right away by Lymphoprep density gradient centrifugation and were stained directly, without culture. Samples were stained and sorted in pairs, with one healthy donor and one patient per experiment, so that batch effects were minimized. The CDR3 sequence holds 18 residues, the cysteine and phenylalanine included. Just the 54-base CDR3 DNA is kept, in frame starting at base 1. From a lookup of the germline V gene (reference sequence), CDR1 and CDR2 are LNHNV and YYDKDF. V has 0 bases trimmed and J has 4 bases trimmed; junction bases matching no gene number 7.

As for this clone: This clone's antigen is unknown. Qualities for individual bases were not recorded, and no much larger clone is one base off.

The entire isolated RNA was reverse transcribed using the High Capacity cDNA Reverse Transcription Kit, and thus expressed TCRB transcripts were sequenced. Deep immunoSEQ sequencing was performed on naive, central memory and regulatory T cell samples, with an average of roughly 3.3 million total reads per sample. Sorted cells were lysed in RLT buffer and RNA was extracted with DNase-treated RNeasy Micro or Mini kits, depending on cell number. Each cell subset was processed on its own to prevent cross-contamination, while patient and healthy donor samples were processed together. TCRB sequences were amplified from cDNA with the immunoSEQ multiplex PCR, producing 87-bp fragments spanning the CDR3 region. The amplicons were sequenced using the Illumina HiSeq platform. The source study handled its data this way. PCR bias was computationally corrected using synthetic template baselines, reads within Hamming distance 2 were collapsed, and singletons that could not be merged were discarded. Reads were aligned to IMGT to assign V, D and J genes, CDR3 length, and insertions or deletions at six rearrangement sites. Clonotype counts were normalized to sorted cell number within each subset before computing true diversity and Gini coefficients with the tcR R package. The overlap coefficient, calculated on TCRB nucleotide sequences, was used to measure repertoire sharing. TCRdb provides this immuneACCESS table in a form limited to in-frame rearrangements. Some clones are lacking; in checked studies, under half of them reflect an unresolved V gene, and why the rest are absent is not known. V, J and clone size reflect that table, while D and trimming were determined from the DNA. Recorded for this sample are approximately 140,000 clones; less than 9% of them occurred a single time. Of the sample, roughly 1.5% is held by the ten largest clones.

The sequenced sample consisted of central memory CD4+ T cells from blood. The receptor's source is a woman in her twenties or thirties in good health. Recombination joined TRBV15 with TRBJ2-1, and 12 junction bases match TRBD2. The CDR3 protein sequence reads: CATSREASGRGGYNEQFF. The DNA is TGTGCCACCAGCAGAGAGGCTAGCGGGAGGGGTGGGTACAATGAGCAGTTCTTC.